Below are 26 T cell receptor beta chains sequenced from a single sample in a study of beta chain features in type 1 diabetes. Study-wide points: TCRB CDR3s were moderately but significantly shorter in Type 1 diabetes patients in all four CD4+ subsets.

No antigens are known for them. TCRB transcripts that were expressed got sequenced, as all of the isolated RNA had been reverse transcribed. TCRdb's table, derived via immunoSEQ multiplex PCR, lists solely in-frame clones and lacks some. The sample shows 150,000 to 200,000 clones, 6.5% to 10% of them seen only once. What was sequenced was central memory CD4+ T cells from blood. The receptors here all came from a woman under 30 with type 1 diabetes.

The genes are TRBV28 and TRBJ1-5, with a possible D match to TRBD1 (5 bases). This CDR3 is built from 12 residues. Germline CDR1 is MDHEN and CDR2 is SYDVKM. Trimming left V 9 bases short and J 1 base short, with 7 bases between. CDR3 sequence reads: CASRGSNQPQHF. In DNA form, the CDR3 reads TGTGCCAGTCGGGGGAGCAATCAGCCCCAGCATTTT.

The J gene is TRBJ1-2, the V gene TRBV7-2; D uncertain. The V gene lost 7 bases and the J gene lost 4 bases, with 16 bases spanning the gap. Germline CDR1 and CDR2: SGHTA and FQGNSA. The CDR3 spans 14 residues. The CDR3 nucleotides are TGTGCCAGCAAGATTAACCCGGGAACCTATGGCTACACCTTC. This encodes CASKINPGTYGYTF. The entire variable domain, with the rest obtained from reference TRBV7-2 and TRBJ1-2, is as follows: GAGVSQSPSNKVTEKGKDVELRCDPISGHTALYWYRQSLGQGLEFLIYFQGNSAPDKSGLPSDRFSAERTGGSVSTLTIQRTQQEDSAVYLCASKINPGTYGYTFGSGTRLTVV.

The chain joins TRBV5-1 to TRBJ1-2, with 9 positions matching TRBD1. This CDR3 is built from 15 residues. Germline CDR1 reads SGHRS; CDR2 reads YFSETQ. V trimming: 0 bases; J trimming: 4 bases; junction bases outside the gene matches: 4. CDR3 residues: CASSLATGGVYGYTF. CDR3 sequence (DNA): TGCGCCAGCAGCTTGGCGACAGGGGGTGTCTATGGCTACACCTTC.

In regard to this clone: Other DNA sequences of this sample code for an identical CDR3. The chain combines TRBV5-1 with TRBJ1-2, with 12 positions matching TRBD1. The ends lost 0 bases at V and 8 bases at J; junction bases unmatched: 5. CDR1 is SGHRS and CDR2 is YFSETQ in the germline V gene. CDR3 length: 15 amino acids. The CDR3 nucleotides are TGCGCCAGCAGCTTGGCCGGGACAGGGGGCGAGGGCTACACCTTC. It translates to CASSLAGTGGEGYTF.

The rearrangement links TRBV5-1 to TRBJ1-2; D gene uncertain. CDR1 and CDR2 from the germline V gene are SGHRS and YFSETQ. The length of the CDR3 is 15 residues. Trimming took 3 bases from V and 0 from J, leaving 12 bases between them. CDR3 coding DNA: TGCGCCAGCAGCTCCATCGGAGTAGCTAACTATGGCTACACCTTC. Translated, it gives CASSSIGVANYGYTF.

The sample holds a few counts of this clone. The J gene is TRBJ2-5, the V gene TRBV7-3, with TRBD2 matching 8 bases. After removal of 3 bases from V and 1 base from J, the junction contained 4 bases not matched to a gene. Germline V lookup: CDR1 SGHTA, CDR2 FQGTGA. The CDR3 sequence is 15 residues long. The CDR3 loop reads CASSLRLASQETQYF. The DNA of the CDR3 is TGTGCCAGCAGCTTGCGACTAGCGAGCCAAGAGACCCAGTACTTC. Variable domain in full (rest from reference TRBV7-3 and TRBJ2-5): GAGVSQTPSNKVTEKGKYVELRCDPISGHTALYWYRQSLGQGPEFLIYFQGTGAADDSGLPNDRFFAVRPEGSVSTLKIQRTERGDSAVYLCASSLRLASQETQYFGPGTRLLVL.

The V and J genes are TRBV4-3 and TRBJ1-1; D perhaps matches TRBD1 (6 bases). V was pared by 1 base and J by 3 bases, with 9 bases between. The V gene's germline CDR1 is LGHNA and CDR2 YSLEER. The CDR3 contains 14 residues. This CDR3 is CASSQVGGHTEAFF. Written as DNA, the CDR3 is TGCGCCAGCAGCCAAGTCGGGGGGCACACTGAAGCTTTCTTT.

The chain recombines TRBV5-1 with TRBJ2-5; possible D gene TRBD1, 6 bases. V was trimmed by 0 bases and J by 4 bases, leaving 10 bases between them. CDR3 length: 14 residues. Germline V gives CDR1 SGHRS, CDR2 YFSETQ. For the CDR3, the DNA is TGCGCCAGCAGCTTGGACAGGGTGGGAGAGACCCAGTACTTC. Its protein product is CASSLDRVGETQYF. The full variable domain, with the rest looked up from reference TRBV5-1 and TRBJ2-5, is KAGVTQTPRYLIKTRGQQVTLSCSPISGHRSVSWYQQTPGQGLQFLFEYFSETQRNKGNFPGRFSGRQFSNSRSEMNVSTLELGDSALYLCASSLDRVGETQYFGPGTRLLVL.

This clone has only a few counts. Other DNA sequences in the sample encode the same CDR3. The CDR3 reads CASSLLAGGTYNEQFF. CDR3 nucleotide sequence: TGCGCCAGCAGTCTCCTAGCGGGAGGCACCTACAATGAGCAGTTCTTC. The chain recombines TRBV5-1 with TRBJ2-1; TRBD2 matches 11 bases. Germline values: CDR1 SGHRS, CDR2 YFSETQ. The junction had 6 bases not matched to a gene; V was cut back by 5 bases and J by 2 bases. The CDR3 covers 16 residues.

There are a few counts of this clone. This chain connects TRBV25-1 to TRBJ2-7; 7 bases align to TRBD1. Germline trimming cut 6 bases from V and 1 base from J; bases unmatched to any gene: 3. The germline gives CDR1 MGHDK, CDR2 SYGVNS. CDR3 length: 13 amino acids. CDR3 region: CASSRDSSYEQYF. The CDR3 DNA sequence: TGTGCCAGCAGCAGGGACAGTTCCTACGAGCAGTACTTC.

This clone showed up just a few times. The CDR3 is CASSITGTGVNSPLHF. CDR3 nucleotide sequence: TGCGCCAGCAGCATAACCGGGACAGGGGTTAATTCACCCCTCCACTTT. The chain uses TRBV5-1 and TRBJ1-6, with TRBD1 matching 10 bases. Per the germline V gene, CDR1 is SGHRS and CDR2 is YFSETQ. J was trimmed by 6 bases and V by 4 bases; bases with no gene match: 7. CDR3 length: 16 amino acids. The full variable domain, with the rest looked up from reference TRBV5-1 and TRBJ1-6, is KAGVTQTPRYLIKTRGQQVTLSCSPISGHRSVSWYQQTPGQGLQFLFEYFSETQRNKGNFPGRFSGRQFSNSRSEMNVSTLELGDSALYLCASSITGTGVNSPLHFGNGTRLTVT.

This clone has a handful of counts. The gene calls are TRBV7-2 and TRBJ1-4; TRBD1 matches at 8 bases. The CDR3 totals 14 residues. From germline, CDR1 is SGHTA and CDR2 FQGNSA. Germline trimming cut 4 bases from V and 8 bases from J; bases unmatched to any gene: 6. CDR3 DNA sequence: TGTGCCAGCAGCTCCGGACAGGGTGGGGAAAAACTGTTTTTT. Protein sequence: CASSSGQGGEKLFF.

This clone was observed at least ten times. This chain connects TRBV30 to TRBJ2-2; D is uncertain. The germline CDR1 and CDR2 sequences are GTSNPN and SVGIG (reference sequence). The CDR3 totals 13 residues. V lost 1 base and J lost 1, with 4 bases in between. The CDR3 DNA reads TGTGCCTGGAGTGCCCTGAACACCGGGGAGCTGTTTTTT. Translated: CAWSALNTGELFF.

The sample holds many counts of this clone. Here the CDR3 DNA reads TGTGCCAGCAGCCCCCCCGCAACAGGGGGCGTCAGGAAGACCCAGTACTTC. Translation gives CASSPPATGGVRKTQYF. The J gene is TRBJ2-5, the V gene TRBV2; 9 bases map to TRBD1. The CDR3 is made up of 17 amino acids. Germline V gene lookup returns CDR1 SNHLY and CDR2 FYNNEI. The ends lost 6 bases at V and 6 bases at J; junction bases unmatched: 17. Based on the CDR3 plus reference TRBV2 and TRBJ2-5, the full variable domain is EPEVTQTPSHQVTQMGQEVILRCVPISNHLYFYWYRQILGQKVEFLVSFYNNEISEKSEIFDDQFSVERPDGSNFTLKIRSTKLEDSAMYFCASSPPATGGVRKTQYFGPGTRLLVL.

The table lists this clone with a few counts. This chain links TRBV7-8 with TRBJ2-5, with D unclear. Germline V CDR1 and CDR2: SGHVS, FQNEAQ. CDR3 length: 13 residues. Trimming shortened V by 5 bases and J by 2 bases, and 9 bases separated the two germline ends. The CDR3 protein is CASSPTPQETQYF. Written as DNA, the CDR3 is TGTGCCAGCAGCCCTACCCCGCAAGAGACCCAGTACTTC.

This clone was recorded a few times. The chain has TRBV6-1 and TRBJ1-3; D gene ambiguous. The CDR3 consists of 16 residues. Germline V gene lookup returns CDR1 MNHNS and CDR2 SASEGT. Trimming removed 1 base from V and 0 bases from J, with 10 bases in between. CDR3 region: CASSEERRSSGNTIYF. As DNA, the CDR3 is TGTGCCAGCAGTGAAGAGAGGCGGAGCTCTGGAAACACCATATATTTT.

This clone was observed a handful of times. The chain employs TRBV6-5 and TRBJ2-7; D is perhaps TRBD2 (5 bases). This CDR3 spans 12 amino acids. Germline CDR1 reads MNHEY; CDR2 reads SVGAGI. The V end lost 7 bases, the J end lost 4 bases, and 11 bases lay between the germline ends. CDR3 protein: CASKWTGYEQYF. CDR3 sequence (DNA): TGTGCCAGCAAGTGGACTGGTTACGAGCAGTACTTC.

This chain uses TRBV7-2 with TRBJ2-7; 11 bases map to TRBD2. Germline V lookup: CDR1 SGHTA, CDR2 FQGNSA. V trimming: 0 bases; J trimming: 2 bases; junction bases outside the gene matches: 3. This CDR3 has 16 residues. The CDR3 region is CASSLAGTSGAYEQYF. The CDR3 region has the DNA TGTGCCAGCAGCTTAGCGGGGACTAGCGGAGCCTACGAGCAGTACTTC.

The V gene is TRBV27, the J gene TRBJ1-2; a possible D gene is TRBD1 (6 bases). Deletions cut 6 bases from V and 4 bases from J, with 18 bases between. Germline assignment: CDR1 MNHEY and CDR2 SMNVEV (reference sequence). The CDR3 consists of 15 residues. The CDR3 sequence is CASRDGTIIPYGYTF. The CDR3 DNA sequence: TGTGCCAGCAGGGACGGGACAATTATCCCCTATGGCTACACCTTC.

With respect to this clone: Other DNA sequences of this sample code for an identical CDR3. The chain joins TRBV11-2 to TRBJ1-2; no firm D call. CDR3 length: 13 residues. Germline V CDR1 and CDR2: SGHAT, FQNNGV. Trimming stripped 1 base from V and 2 bases from J, with 5 bases between. DNA for the CDR3: TGTGCCAGCAGCTTAGCGGGGAACTATGGCTACACCTTC. It is translated as CASSLAGNYGYTF. The whole variable domain, filled in from reference TRBV11-2 and TRBJ1-2, reads EAGVAQSPRYKIIEKRQSVAFWCNPISGHATLYWYQQILGQGPKLLIQFQNNGVVDDSQLPKDRFSAERLKGVDSTLKIQPAKLEDSAVYLCASSLAGNYGYTFGSGTRLTVV.

The genes are TRBV7-2 and TRBJ2-1; 7 nucleotides line up with TRBD1. V lost 7 bases, J lost 4 bases, and 7 bases stayed unmatched. In germline, CDR1 is SGHTA, CDR2 FQGNSA. The CDR3 has 14 amino acids. CDR3: CASIGQELYNEQFF. CDR3 nucleotide sequence: TGTGCCAGCATAGGACAGGAGCTATACAATGAGCAGTTCTTC.

This clone was observed a few times. The chain joins TRBV5-1 to TRBJ2-5, with TRBD2 as a possible D gene (6 bases). The germline gives CDR1 SGHRS, CDR2 YFSETQ. The CDR3 spans 13 residues. V was pared by 3 bases and J by 5 bases, with 11 bases between. CDR3 sequence reads: CASSWEVQETQYF. The CDR3 coding sequence is TGCGCCAGCAGCTGGGAGGTTCAGGAGACCCAGTACTTC. The variable domain in full, with the rest retrieved from reference TRBV5-1 and TRBJ2-5, is KAGVTQTPRYLIKTRGQQVTLSCSPISGHRSVSWYQQTPGQGLQFLFEYFSETQRNKGNFPGRFSGRQFSNSRSEMNVSTLELGDSALYLCASSWEVQETQYFGPGTRLLVL.

The gene calls are TRBV13 and TRBJ1-4; 7 nucleotides match TRBD1. This CDR3 has 16 amino acids. Germline assignment: CDR1 PRHDT and CDR2 FYEKMQ (reference sequence). Trimming at V came to 5 bases and at J to 3 bases, leaving 9 bases not matched to a gene. The CDR3 region is CASSHTRDRSNEKLFF. The CDR3, as DNA: TGTGCCAGCAGCCATACCAGGGACAGATCTAATGAAAAACTGTTTTTT.

The chain joins TRBV10-3 to TRBJ1-5; a weak D match, TRBD1 (6 bases). Germline V gene lookup returns CDR1 ENHRY and CDR2 SYGVKD. V was cut by 6 bases and J by 4 bases, with 13 bases left in between. CDR3 length: 14 residues. CDR3 residues: CAISKDQGNQPQHF. The CDR3 DNA is TGTGCCATCAGCAAGGACCAGGGGAATCAGCCCCAGCATTTT.

The chain employs TRBV9 and TRBJ1-1; D not certain. V shed 5 bases and J shed 1 base, with 6 bases lying between them. CDR1 is SGDLS and CDR2 is YYNGEE in the germline V gene. The CDR3 is 12 residues long. CDR3 sequence: CASSRENTEAFF. CDR3 bases: TGTGCCAGCAGTCGAGAGAACACTGAAGCTTTCTTT.

J is TRBJ2-2 and V is TRBV6-6; D not certain. This CDR3 is 13 amino acids long. Germline CDR1 is MNHNY and CDR2 is SVGAGI (reference sequence). V gave up 4 bases and J gave up 4 bases, with 7 bases separating them. CDR3 sequence: CASSSPVTGELFF. CDR3 nucleotides: TGTGCCAGCAGTTCCCCGGTCACCGGGGAGCTGTTTTTT.